These 12 T cell receptor beta chains were all obtained from the same sample, sequenced in a study of shared clonotypes between healthy human individuals. Using immunoSEQ multiplex PCR, the repertoire was profiled, and TCRdb retains in-frame clones only, with some absent. The table records under 1,100,000 clones, around four fifths of them present only once. The sample comprised memory CD4+ T cells sorted from blood. Indicated subset: CD45RA-negative fraction. Receptor source: a man aged 18 to 29 in good health.

The CDR3 sequence is CASSQDRAAGVLYF. CDR3 coding DNA: TGTGCCAGCAGCCAAGATAGGGCGGCAGGGGTACTGTACTTC. This chain links TRBV14 with TRBJ2-7; the D gene is possibly TRBD1 (6 bases). This CDR3 is 14 amino acids long. CDR1 and CDR2 from the germline V gene are SGHDN and FVKESK. The V end lost 0 bases, the J end lost 12 bases, and 18 bases lay between the germline ends.

This clone was detected only a few times. This chain uses TRBV2 with TRBJ2-7, with 7 bases matching TRBD2. The CDR3 extends over 15 amino acids. Germline CDR1 reads SNHLY; CDR2 reads FYNNEI. V dropped 10 bases and J dropped 2; count of bases not matched to a gene: 14. In DNA, the CDR3 is TGTGCCATCGGCGGGACCAGCGGGATCCCCTACGAGCAGTACTTC. Translated: CAIGGTSGIPYEQYF.

This clone was seen only a few times. At one end the junction does not follow the germline gene, possibly because of a read error. This rearrangement joins TRBV20-1 to TRBJ1-1, with 7 nucleotides matching TRBD1. Germline assignment: CDR1 DFQATT and CDR2 SNEGSKA (reference sequence). The CDR3 consists of 10 residues. DNA of the CDR3: TGCAGTGCTAGAGATCCTTCGACAGGGTTT. It codes for CSARDPSTGF.

This sequence joins TRBV6-5 and TRBJ2-7, with 8 bases matching TRBD2. CDR3 length: 15 amino acids. Germline values: CDR1 MNHEY, CDR2 SVGAGI. V was pared by 3 bases and J by 3 bases, with 7 bases of the junction left unmatched. DNA of the CDR3: TGTGCCAGCAGTTATCTAGGGACTAGTGTCTACGAGCAGTACTTC. It encodes CASSYLGTSVYEQYF.

The chain couples TRBV18 to TRBJ1-4, with a possible D match to TRBD1 (6 bases). This CDR3 is built from 16 residues. V lost 6 bases, J lost 5 bases, and 19 bases lay in between. Germline CDR1 and CDR2: KGHSH and LQKENI. The chain's CDR3 is CASSELRGATNEKLFF. DNA for the CDR3: TGTGCCAGCTCCGAACTCCGGGGGGCGACAAATGAAAAACTGTTTTTT.

This clone was seen just once. The J gene is TRBJ2-3, the V gene TRBV6-6; D might be TRBD2 (6 bases). This CDR3 contains 15 residues. V was cut by 6 bases and J by 0 bases, with 13 bases left in between. Germline V lookup: CDR1 MNHNY, CDR2 SVGAGI (reference sequence). CDR3 coding DNA: TGTGCCAGCAGCCCGCGGGGCACTAGCACAGATACGCAGTATTTT. As protein: CASSPRGTSTDTQYF.

This rearrangement joins TRBV7-2 to TRBJ1-2, with a tentative D call TRBD1 (6 bases). Per germline, CDR1 SGHTA and CDR2 FQGNSA. The CDR3 covers 14 residues. Trimming shortened V by 4 bases and J by 0 bases, and 9 bases separated the two germline ends. CDR3 sequence reads: CASSSKGANYGYTF. In DNA, the CDR3 is TGTGCCAGCAGCTCAAAGGGGGCTAACTATGGCTACACCTTC.

V is TRBV15 and J is TRBJ2-7; D unclear. Germline loops: CDR1 LNHNV, CDR2 YYDKDF (reference sequence). V shed 6 bases and J shed 5 bases, with 5 bases lying between them. The CDR3 totals 10 residues. CDR3 nucleotide sequence: TGTGCCACCAGATGGGACGAGCAGTACTTC. Amino acids: CATRWDEQYF.

The J gene is TRBJ2-7, the V gene TRBV19, with D perhaps matching TRBD2 (6 bases). The CDR3 extends over 13 amino acids. Germline CDR1 and CDR2: LNHDA and SQIVND (reference sequence). V was pared by 3 bases and J by 4 bases, with 10 bases between. The CDR3: CASSMWGEYEQYF. The CDR3 DNA reads TGTGCCAGTAGTATGTGGGGGGAATACGAGCAGTACTTC.

This clone was observed many times. The chain couples TRBV28 to TRBJ1-2; D is unclear. The length of the CDR3 is 13 residues. The germline V gene encodes CDR1 MDHEN and CDR2 SYDVKM. The V and J ends lost 2 bases and 8 bases respectively, with 12 bases between them. CDR3 coding DNA: TGTGCCAGCAGTTTAATAGTAGGAAGCGGCTACACCTTC. Translating it yields CASSLIVGSGYTF.

The chain uses TRBV7-3 and TRBJ2-5; 9 bases line up with TRBD2. CDR3 length: 15 residues. Germline CDR1 is SGHTA and CDR2 is FQGTGA. V was pared by 4 bases and J by 3 bases, with 6 bases of the junction left unmatched. CDR3 sequence reads: CASSSPTSGEETQYF. CDR3 coding DNA: TGTGCCAGCAGCTCCCCGACTAGCGGTGAAGAGACCCAGTACTTC.

The V gene is TRBV2, the J gene TRBJ1-1, with D possibly matching TRBD1 (6 bases). The CDR3 has 15 residues. Looked up from germline, CDR1 is SNHLY and CDR2 is FYNNEI. Trimming took 4 bases from V and 5 from J, leaving 17 bases between them. The CDR3 region has the DNA TGTGCCAGCAGTGCCTTATCGGGGGCGCGGACTGAAGCTTTCTTT. This gives the protein CASSALSGARTEAFF.